The TCR beta chain described here comes from a study of cytomegalovirus exposure and HLA in healthy donors. General study findings and limits: Overall, about 160 TCR beta chains were annotated as cytomegalovirus-associated. Later analysis identified about 17,000 TCR beta sequences associated with HLA alleles, using a false discovery rate threshold of 0.05.

Although they were nominally healthy when sampled, donors likely had unrecorded immune exposures. For this clone: As yet, its antigen is unknown.

Germline CDR1 is MNHNS and CDR2 is SASEGT. Trimming took 7 bases from V and 7 from J; bases not matched to a gene: 9. The CDR3 runs to 13 residues. In the PCR, 60 Vbeta and 13 Jbeta primers were used. The protocol was immunoSEQ multiplex PCR, while the TCRdb copy is restricted to in-frame clones and leaves out a portion. The table includes 200,000 or so clones, approximately 79% detected once. This clonotype originated in a girl aged 2-15 years in good health and CMV-seronegative. The sample consisted of PBMCs. The chain is built from TRBV6-1 and TRBJ1-2, with 7 bases aligning to TRBD1. The CDR3, as DNA: TGTGCCAGCACGAAAGACAGGGCGGCTGGCTACACCTTC. Its translation is CASTKDRAAGYTF.